These 25 T cell receptor beta chains originate from one sample sequenced in a study of T cells after yellow fever vaccination. Each CDR3 protein gets one entry after TCRdb re-called the 5' RACE reads with MiXCR. The sample lists 350,000 to 450,000 distinct CDR3 sequences, roughly a sixth occurring once. The sample in question was PBMCs, obtained before the yellow fever booster vaccination. These receptors were taken from a man aged 18-30 years who received the YFV17D yellow fever vaccine.

This clonotype was detected a few times. V is TRBV29-1 and J is TRBJ2-7; D not resolved. V dropped 1 base and J dropped 1 base, with 14 bases sitting between them. There are 15 residues in the CDR3. Germline V lookup: CDR1 SQVTM, CDR2 ANQGSEA. DNA of the CDR3: TGCAGCGTTGAAGCTTGGGATGACGGATCCTACGAGCAGTACGTC. Translation: CSVEAWDDGSYEQYV.

This clonotype was seen a few times. The CDR3 loop is CASSPRPSQDEQFF. The CDR3 region has the DNA TGCGCCAGCAGCCCGAGGCCATCTCAGGATGAGCAGTTCTTC. The chain links TRBV5-1 to TRBJ2-1; D not certain. The CDR3 length is 14 residues. Trimming cost V 4 bases and J 8 bases, with 16 bases left between them. Germline CDR1 and CDR2: SGHRS and YFSETQ.

The chain uses TRBV2 and TRBJ2-7; D might be TRBD1 (6 bases). Germline CDR1 and CDR2: SNHLY and FYNNEI. The V gene lost 6 bases and the J gene lost 2 bases, with 11 bases spanning the gap. The CDR3 is 13 residues long. CDR3 coding DNA: TGTGCCAGCAGCAACAGGGTTACCTACGAGCAGTACGTC. It is translated as CASSNRVTYEQYV.

V usage is TRBV5-1 and J usage is TRBJ2-3; D might be TRBD2 (6 bases). The CDR3 has 15 residues. Germline assignment: CDR1 SGHRS and CDR2 YFSETQ. Trimming left V 4 bases short and J 3 bases short, with 15 bases between. This chain's CDR3 is CASSHGLALTDTQYF. CDR3 sequence (DNA): TGCGCCAGCAGCCACGGGCTAGCGTTGACAGATACGCAGTATTTT.

This clonotype was seen a few times. The chain uses TRBV27 and TRBJ1-4; D may be TRBD1 (5 bases). The V gene's germline CDR1 is MNHEY and CDR2 SMNVEV (reference sequence). V was trimmed by 4 bases and J by 8 bases, leaving 17 bases between them. The CDR3 is 15 residues long. The CDR3 protein is CASSSGGAGGEKLFF. CDR3 nucleotide sequence: TGTGCCAGCAGTTCCGGGGGAGCCGGAGGCGAAAAACTGTTTTTT.

This clonotype appeared a few times. The V call is TRBV5-4, the J call TRBJ2-5; D remains ambiguous. Deletions cut 5 bases from V and 5 bases from J, with 16 bases between. The CDR3 is made up of 14 amino acids. Germline-derived CDR1 and CDR2 are SGHNT and YYREEE (reference sequence). CDR3: CASSNVHSEETQYF. The DNA for the CDR3 is TGTGCCAGCAGTAATGTCCACTCTGAGGAGACCCAGTACTTC.

V gene TRBV10-3 combines with J gene TRBJ1-3; perhaps TRBD1 as D (6 bases). V shed 0 bases and J shed 0 bases, with 9 bases lying between them. Looked up from germline, CDR1 is ENHRY and CDR2 is SYGVKD. The CDR3 loop spans 16 amino acids. This chain's CDR3 is CAISESPDSSGNTIYF. CDR3 sequence (DNA): TGTGCCATCAGTGAGTCTCCGGACAGCTCTGGAAACACCATATATTTT.

The chain has TRBV6-2 or TRBV6-3 and TRBJ1-6; weak D call: TRBD1 (5 bases). CDR1 is MNHEY and CDR2 is SVGEGT in the germline V gene. The CDR3 is 14 amino acids. V lost 2 bases and J lost 9, with 11 bases in between. CDR3 sequence: CASSYRGRISPLHF. The DNA of the CDR3 is TGTGCCAGCAGTTACAGGGGCCGCATTTCACCCCTCCACTTT.

V gene TRBV27 combines with J gene TRBJ2-3, with 14 bases lining up with TRBD2. Germline lookup yields CDR1 MNHEY and CDR2 SMNVEV (reference sequence). The CDR3 length is 15 residues. The ends lost 4 bases at V and 5 bases at J; junction bases unmatched: 2. DNA of the CDR3: TGTGCCAGCAGTTCGACTAGCGGGGGGGGAGATACGCAGTATTTT. It is translated as CASSSTSGGGDTQYF.

J is TRBJ2-2 and V is TRBV24-1, with 12 bases lining up with TRBD1. V dropped 5 bases and J dropped 7; count of bases not matched to a gene: 16. From germline, CDR1 is KGHDR and CDR2 SFDVKD. The CDR3 runs 19 residues. Written as DNA, the CDR3 is TGTGCCACCAGTGTCACGGGACAGGGGGCGCCGAACGGTTACGGGGAGCTGTTTTTT. Translation: CATSVTGQGAPNGYGELFF.

This clonotype appeared a few times. The chain joins TRBV28 to TRBJ1-6; TRBD1 matches at 8 bases. V shed 5 bases and J 7 bases; nucleotides not matched to a gene: 4. Looked up from germline, CDR1 is MDHEN and CDR2 is SYDVKM. This CDR3 has 14 amino acids. In DNA form, the CDR3 reads TGTGCCAGCAGTACAGGGGGGGAAAATTCACCCCTCCACTTT. This encodes CASSTGGENSPLHF.

CDR3 in amino acids: CSAQQETAETQYF. The CDR3 bases are TGCAGCGCACAACAGGAGACGGCGGAGACCCAGTACTTC. This chain uses TRBV29-1 with TRBJ2-5; D is perhaps TRBD1 (5 bases). The V gene lost 7 bases and the J gene lost 5 bases, with 17 bases spanning the gap. Germline V CDR1 and CDR2: SQVTM, ANQGSEA. The CDR3 has 13 amino acids.

The rearrangement uses TRBV11-2 and TRBJ2-3; TRBD2 agrees at 7 bases. Germline loops: CDR1 SGHAT, CDR2 FQNNGV. The V gene end was trimmed by 4 bases and the J gene end by 3 bases; junction bases not matched to a gene: 7. The CDR3 is made up of 15 amino acids. This chain's CDR3 is CASSSLGGGTDTQYF. DNA of the CDR3: TGTGCCAGCAGCTCCCTTGGGGGGGGAACAGATACGCAGTATTTT.

This clonotype has only a few counts. The CDR3 ends on some other residue instead of the conserved phenylalanine or tryptophan, so this is likely a read error. Because the CDR3's place on the DNA is in doubt, the DNA is left out and the CDR3 is given as listed by TCRdb. The CDR3 region is CSARVGGGTL. The V and J genes are TRBV20-1 and TRBJ2-7; the D call in the table, TRBD2, was not verified against the DNA. From germline, CDR1 is DFQATT and CDR2 SNEGSKA (reference sequence). The CDR3 sequence runs 10 residues, both termini included.

In its sample, this clonotype was seen a few times. This sequence joins TRBV27 and TRBJ2-3; weak D call: TRBD2 (5 bases). This CDR3 comprises 15 residues. The V end lost 3 bases, the J end lost 6 bases, and 16 bases lay between the germline ends. Germline CDR1 MNHEY, CDR2 SMNVEV (reference sequence). The CDR3 sequence is CASSLGGRGWDTQYF. DNA for the CDR3: TGTGCCAGCAGTTTGGGCGGACGGGGTTGGGATACGCAGTATTTT.

This clonotype occurred a few times. The chain combines TRBV12-3 or TRBV12-4 with TRBJ1-1; no clear D. The germline V and J ends were trimmed by 6 bases and 4 bases, with 12 bases remaining between them. CDR3 length: 13 amino acids. DNA for the CDR3: TGTGCCAGCAGGGACGCTCGGGTCACTGAAGCTTTCTTT. This translates into CASRDARVTEAFF.

The chain links TRBV10-3 to TRBJ2-5; the D gene is possibly TRBD1 (6 bases). V was pared by 2 bases and J by 4 bases, with 17 bases between. This CDR3 region has 16 residues. Germline-derived CDR1 and CDR2 are ENHRY and SYGVKD. The CDR3 DNA is TGTGCCATCAGTGAGGCCCGGACAGCCTTGGGAGAGACCCAGTACTTC. Residues: CAISEARTALGETQYF.

This clonotype was observed a few times. V and J are TRBV7-3 and TRBJ1-6, with D possibly TRBD1 on 6 matching bases. Per germline, CDR1 SGHTA and CDR2 FQGTGA. The CDR3 contains 13 residues. Deletions cut 4 bases from V and 10 bases from J, with 11 bases between. In nucleotides, the CDR3 is TGTGCCAGCAGCTCCGCAGGGGACTCACCCCTCCACTTT. It codes for CASSSAGDSPLHF. Variable domain in full (rest from reference TRBV7-3 and TRBJ1-6): GAGVSQTPSNKVTEKGKYVELRCDPISGHTALYWYRQSLGQGPEFLIYFQGTGAADDSGLPNDRFFAVRPEGSVSTLKIQRTERGDSAVYLCASSSAGDSPLHFGNGTRLTVT.

The DNA for the CDR3 is TGTGCCAGCAGATTCCCGGGACAGGGTGATCAGCCCCAGCATTTT. Its translation: CASRFPGQGDQPQHF. The rearrangement links TRBV6-2 or TRBV6-3 to TRBJ1-5; TRBD1 matches 9 bases. This CDR3 is 15 amino acids long. V shed 6 bases, J shed 5 bases, and the junction held 8 bases outside the gene matches. Germline V gives CDR1 MNHEY, CDR2 SVGEGT.

V and J are TRBV7-2 and TRBJ1-3, with 8 bases fitting TRBD1. This CDR3 is built from 16 residues. With 5 bases clipped from V and 4 bases from J, the junction kept 10 bases outside the gene matches. Germline V gives CDR1 SGHTA, CDR2 FQGNSA. Written as DNA, the CDR3 is TGTGCCAGCAGCCTAAGGGACAGGATAACGGGAAACACCATATATTTT. Translation gives CASSLRDRITGNTIYF.

V and J are TRBV12-3 or TRBV12-4 and TRBJ2-5, with 10 positions matching TRBD2. CDR3 length: 18 amino acids. V was clipped by 5 bases and J by 0 bases; unmatched bases: 12. The CDR3 DNA sequence: TGTGCCAGCAGTCCCGCGGTCGTCCTAGCGGGGGACCAAGAGACCCAGTACTTC. Protein sequence: CASSPAVVLAGDQETQYF.

Only a few counts were recorded for this clonotype. This rearrangement joins TRBV7-6 to TRBJ2-7, with D perhaps matching TRBD1 (5 bases). The V end was cut by 1 base, the J end by 2 bases, with 12 bases between. Germline-derived CDR1 and CDR2 are SGHVS and FNYEAQ. The CDR3 sequence is 15 residues long. CDR3 amino acids: CASSLEATVTYEQYF. CDR3 coding DNA: TGTGCCAGCAGCTTAGAGGCGACAGTAACCTACGAGCAGTACTTC.

The table lists this clonotype with many counts. The J gene is TRBJ2-3, the V gene TRBV20-1, with 12 bases matching TRBD2. Germline V gives CDR1 DFQATT, CDR2 SNEGSKA (reference sequence). V shed 3 bases and J 4 bases; nucleotides not matched to a gene: 2. The CDR3 has 14 amino acids. The CDR3 sequence: CSARTSGGADTQYF. The CDR3 DNA is TGCAGTGCTAGGACTAGCGGGGGCGCAGATACGCAGTATTTT.

This clonotype was counted a few times. V is TRBV7-2 and J is TRBJ2-1, with 12 bases that match TRBD1. The CDR3 spans 15 residues. Germline V gene data show CDR1 as SGHTA and CDR2 as FQGNSA. V dropped 4 bases and J dropped 9; count of bases not matched to a gene: 7. This CDR3 reads CASSSGQGAIGEQFF. The CDR3 DNA sequence: TGTGCCAGCAGCTCGGGACAGGGGGCCATCGGTGAGCAGTTCTTC.

The sample holds a few counts of this clonotype. The chain uses TRBV27 and TRBJ2-4; 7 positions agree with TRBD1. CDR3 length equals 17 residues. After removal of 2 bases from V and 1 base from J, the junction contained 8 bases not matched to a gene. From germline, CDR1 is MNHEY and CDR2 SMNVEV (reference sequence). The CDR3 DNA reads as TGTGCCAGCAGTTTAGATGCCACAGGGGCGGCCAAAAACATTCAGTACTTC. It specifies CASSLDATGAAKNIQYF.